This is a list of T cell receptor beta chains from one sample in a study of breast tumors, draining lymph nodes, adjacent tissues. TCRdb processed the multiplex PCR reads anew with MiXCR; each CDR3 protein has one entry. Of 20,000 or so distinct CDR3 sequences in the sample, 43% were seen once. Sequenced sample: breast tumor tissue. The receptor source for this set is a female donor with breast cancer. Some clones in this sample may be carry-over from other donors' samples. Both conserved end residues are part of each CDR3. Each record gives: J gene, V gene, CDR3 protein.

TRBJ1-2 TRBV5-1 CASSLDRMTPLNGYGYTF
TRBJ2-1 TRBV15 CATSRDSRDSPEQFF
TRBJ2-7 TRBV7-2 CASSSTGRLYEQYF
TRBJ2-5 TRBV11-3 CASSPGQGLAGETQYF
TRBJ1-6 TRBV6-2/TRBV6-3 CASSYPGQVASPLHF
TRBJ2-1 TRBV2 CASMAGLAGVNEQFF
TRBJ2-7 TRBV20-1 CSADSGLGTYEQYF
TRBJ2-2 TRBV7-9 CASSLVGSGELFF
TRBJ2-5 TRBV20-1 CSARDLSTQSF
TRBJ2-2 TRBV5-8 CASSLAIGTSTGELFF